A selection of T cell receptor beta chains follows, all from one sample in a study of naive and memory T cell subsets. MiXCR, applied by TCRdb to the 5' RACE reads, yields one record per CDR3 protein. The sample lists some 22,000 distinct CDR3 sequences, roughly 4.1% occurring once. These receptors all stem from a male donor in good health. The CDR3 runs from the conserved cysteine through the conserved F or W. A D gene is named only where the DNA matches it firmly. Clone size is shown for a subset of rows, as once, few, many or a class of expanded clone.

d_call,j_call,clone_size,v_call,cdr3_aa,cdr3_nt
TRBD2,TRBJ2-2,many,TRBV11-2,CASSSPRRGGANTGELFF,TGTGCCAGCAGCTCGCCCCGACGGGGGGGCGCGAACACCGGGGAGCTGTTTTTT
.,TRBJ2-3,many,TRBV4-1,CASSPGGRETDTQYF,TGCGCCAGCAGCCCCGGGGGGCGGGAGACAGATACGCAGTATTTT
.,TRBJ1-2,many,TRBV7-2,CASSLAGQGKASGTF,TGTGCCAGCAGCTTAGCGGGGCAGGGGAAGGCATCAGGCACCTTC
.,TRBJ2-7,many,TRBV12-3/TRBV12-4,CASRDGAYEQYF,TGTGCCAGCAGGGATGGGGCCTACGAGCAGTACTTC
.,TRBJ1-2,many,TRBV11-2,CASSLPGLYGYTF,TGTGCCAGCAGCCTACCCGGGCTGTATGGCTACACCTTC
.,TRBJ1-1,many,TRBV5-1,CASSLQQVGYTEAFF,TGCGCCAGCAGCCTACAACAGGTTGGTTACACTGAAGCTTTCTTT
.,TRBJ2-2,many,TRBV7-9,CASSYWDTGELFF,TGTGCTAGCAGCTACTGGGACACCGGGGAGCTGTTTTTT
.,TRBJ1-4,many,TRBV6-5,CASSYLDGLNEKLFF,TGTGCCAGCAGTTACCTGGACGGTCTTAATGAAAAACTGTTTTTT
TRBD2,TRBJ2-7,medium-sized,TRBV20-1,CSARREGYEQYF,TGCAGTGCTAGGAGGGAGGGGTACGAGCAGTACTTC
TRBD1,TRBJ1-5,many,TRBV20-1,CSARGVGTGGTQPQHF,TGCAGTGCTAGAGGGGTAGGGACAGGGGGGACTCAGCCCCAGCATTTT
.,TRBJ1-1,many,TRBV20-1,CSSDSGFQAFF,TGCAGTTCCGATTCGGGTTTTCAAGCTTTCTTT
TRBD1,TRBJ2-5,many,TRBV28,CASQDRGAETQYF,TGTGCCAGCCAGGACAGGGGGGCAGAGACCCAGTACTTC
TRBD1,TRBJ1-2,.,TRBV5-4,CASRPGTGSPHSYGYPF,TGTGCCAGCAGGCCTGGGACAGGGTCCCCACATAGCTATGGCTACCCCTTC